These 25 T cell receptor beta chains came from one sample sequenced in a study of T cell changes during pregnancy in multiple sclerosis (dated by TCRdb to about 2019). Receptors were amplified or captured by the immunoSEQ multiplex PCR assay. TCRdb retrieved this table from immuneACCESS and kept in-frame rearrangements only. Not all clones are present; in checked studies, unresolved V genes account for under half, and no reason is known for the remainder. Within this sample are about 70,000 clones, with roughly nine tenths of them counted one time only. The ten largest clonotypes hold roughly 2% of the sample. The specimen was peripheral blood, collected in the second trimester of pregnancy. The receptors come from a female donor in good health, enrolled as a control in a pregnancy study.

This clone was detected only once. The rearrangement uses TRBV7-9 and TRBJ2-7, with 9 bases matching TRBD2. CDR1 and CDR2 (germline): SEHNR, FQNEAQ (reference sequence). V was pared by 8 bases and J by 5 bases, with 13 bases of the junction left unmatched. The CDR3 spans 15 residues. CDR3 sequence reads: CASGTRGGYSNEQYF. The CDR3 coding sequence is TGTGCCAGCGGTACGCGGGGGGGCTACTCTAACGAGCAGTACTTC.

V and J are TRBV5-6 and TRBJ1-2; D is perhaps TRBD1 (5 bases). Germline V gene data show CDR1 as SGHDT and CDR2 as YYEEEE. The CDR3 is 14 amino acids. Trimming cost V 0 bases and J 8 bases, with 14 bases left between them. CDR3 in amino acids: CASSLDRRAGGYTF. The DNA of the CDR3 is TGTGCCAGCAGCTTGGACAGGAGGGCGGGAGGCTACACCTTC.

This chain uses TRBV7-2 with TRBJ2-7; possible D gene TRBD2, 7 bases. There are 13 residues in the CDR3. Deletions cut 5 bases from V and 7 bases from J, with 15 bases between. Per the germline V gene, CDR1 is SGHTA and CDR2 is FQGNSA. The CDR3 spells CASSRYREGEQYF. CDR3 coding DNA: TGTGCCAGCAGCCGCTACAGGGAGGGGGAGCAGTACTTC.

The V gene is TRBV5-5, the J gene TRBJ2-1, with 9 bases that match TRBD2. The CDR3 has 15 amino acids. The germline gives CDR1 SGHKS, CDR2 YYEKEE (reference sequence). The trim removed 4 bases at V and 1 base at J, leaving 3 bases unmatched. CDR3 bases: TGTGCCAGCAGCGACCTAGCGGGGTCCTACAATGAGCAGTTCTTC. This gives the protein CASSDLAGSYNEQFF.

The genes are TRBV2 and TRBJ1-5, with D possibly being TRBD1 (5 bases). The CDR3 extends over 16 amino acids. Deletions cut 2 bases from V and 4 bases from J, with 15 bases between. Germline CDR1 SNHLY, CDR2 FYNNEI. As DNA, the CDR3 is TGTGCCAGCAGTGAACTAGCGGCAGGGTGGAATCAGCCCCAGCATTTT. Translated, it gives CASSELAAGWNQPQHF.

The rearrangement links TRBV7-9 to TRBJ1-2, with TRBD1 matching over 7 bases. V was clipped by 8 bases and J by 4 bases; unmatched bases: 13. The germline gives CDR1 SEHNR, CDR2 FQNEAQ (reference sequence). This CDR3 spans 15 amino acids. CDR3 in amino acids: CASALGQGVTYGYTF. CDR3 in DNA: TGTGCCAGCGCCTTAGGGCAGGGGGTGACCTATGGCTACACCTTC.

The rearrangement links TRBV5-4 to TRBJ2-7; TRBD1 matches 8 bases. This CDR3 has 16 amino acids. Germline values: CDR1 SGHNT, CDR2 YYREEE (reference sequence). Trimming took 3 bases from V and 6 from J; bases not matched to a gene: 14. For the CDR3, the DNA is TGTGCCAGCAGCTCACCCGGGACAGGCCCGCCTGGCGAGCAGTACTTC. Encoded protein: CASSSPGTGPPGEQYF.

The V and J genes are TRBV5-4 and TRBJ1-2; D may be TRBD1 (6 bases). The V end lost 0 bases, the J end lost 5 bases, and 11 bases lay between the germline ends. This CDR3 contains 14 residues. The germline V gene encodes CDR1 SGHNT and CDR2 YYREEE (reference sequence). CDR3 bases: TGTGCCAGCAGCTTGGCCAGCAGGGGTTATGGCTACACCTTC. It specifies CASSLASRGYGYTF.

This clone appeared once. The rearrangement uses TRBV4-3 and TRBJ2-2, with 9 positions matching TRBD2. V gave up 4 bases and J gave up 7 bases; unmatched junction bases: 10. From germline, CDR1 is LGHNA and CDR2 YSLEER. CDR3 length equals 16 residues. The CDR3: CASSPSRAGGFGELFF. In nucleotides, the CDR3 is TGCGCCAGCAGCCCCTCAAGAGCGGGGGGATTCGGGGAGCTGTTTTTT.

The V gene is TRBV19, the J gene TRBJ1-1, with D tentatively TRBD1 (5 bases). Between the trimmed V and J ends, which lost 7 bases and 1 base, there was a span of 16 bases. Germline CDR1 and CDR2: LNHDA and SQIVND (reference sequence). CDR3 length equals 15 residues. CDR3 protein: CASTDGWGGNTEAFF. The CDR3 DNA follows: TGTGCCAGTACCGACGGGTGGGGGGGGAACACTGAAGCTTTCTTT. Together with reference TRBV19 and TRBJ1-1, the CDR3 gives the full variable domain: DGGITQSPKYLFRKEGQNVTLSCEQNLNHDAMYWYRQDPGQGLRLIYYSQIVNDFQKGDIAEGYSVSREKKESFPLTVTSAQKNPTAFYLCASTDGWGGNTEAFFGQGTRLTVV.

This chain joins TRBV7-9 and TRBJ1-4, with 9 bases matching TRBD1. V was pared by 5 bases and J by 5 bases, with 3 bases of the junction left unmatched. The CDR3 extends over 14 amino acids. CDR1 and CDR2 (germline): SEHNR, FQNEAQ (reference sequence). The CDR3 sequence: CASSPGTGNEKLFF. As DNA, the CDR3 is TGTGCCAGCAGCCCCGGGACAGGGAATGAAAAACTGTTTTTT.

The rearrangement joins TRBV5-6 to TRBJ1-2; the match to TRBD1 covers 10 bases. The germline gives CDR1 SGHDT, CDR2 YYEEEE. The CDR3 is 16 amino acids. The J segment lost 0 bases and the V segment lost 4 bases, leaving 6 bases of the junction unmatched. The CDR3 reads CASSGGTGAPNYGYTF. The CDR3, as DNA: TGTGCCAGCAGCGGGGGGACAGGGGCCCCTAACTATGGCTACACCTTC.

CDR3 amino acids: CASSALGRVVADTQYF. In nucleotides, the CDR3 is TGTGCCAGCAGTGCGTTAGGCAGGGTCGTCGCAGATACGCAGTATTTT. This chain uses TRBV6-1 with TRBJ2-3; maybe TRBD1 (5 bases). V lost 4 bases, J lost 4 bases, and 18 bases lay in between. The CDR3 has 16 residues. CDR1 MNHNS and CDR2 SASEGT come from the germline V gene.

This rearrangement joins TRBV25-1 to TRBJ1-2; 7 nucleotides match TRBD1. This CDR3 comprises 14 residues. Germline V gives CDR1 MGHDK, CDR2 SYGVNS. Trimming removed 10 bases from V and 8 bases from J; junction bases left unmatched: 16. This CDR3 is CATADRPQGVGYTF. The CDR3 DNA is TGTGCCACCGCGGACAGGCCACAAGGGGTAGGCTACACCTTC.

The chain joins TRBV7-3 to TRBJ2-1; D is perhaps TRBD1 (5 bases). CDR1 SGHTA and CDR2 FQGTGA come from the germline V gene. The V end was cut by 4 bases, the J end by 4 bases, with 8 bases between. The CDR3 runs 13 residues. Here the CDR3 reads CASSSDSYNEQFF. The CDR3 coding sequence is TGTGCCAGCAGCTCAGACAGTTACAATGAGCAGTTCTTC.

Only one count was recorded for this clone. This chain connects TRBV7-2 to TRBJ2-1; 7 positions match TRBD2. Looked up from germline, CDR1 is SGHTA and CDR2 is FQGNSA. The CDR3 extends over 15 amino acids. The ends lost 3 bases at V and 3 bases at J; junction bases unmatched: 5. CDR3 amino acids: CASSLGLTIYNEQFF. DNA of the CDR3: TGTGCCAGCAGCTTGGGACTAACCATCTACAATGAGCAGTTCTTC.

This chain links TRBV27 with TRBJ2-2; 7 positions agree with TRBD1. The V and J ends lost 7 bases and 7 bases, in that order; junction bases with no gene match: 9. Germline values: CDR1 MNHEY, CDR2 SMNVEV (reference sequence). The CDR3 is 14 residues long. In DNA form, the CDR3 reads TGTGCCAGCACCAGACAGGGTCAGGGCGGGGAGCTGTTTTTT. This sequence encodes CASTRQGQGGELFF.

V is TRBV11-2 and J is TRBJ2-1; D gene ambiguous. The CDR3 totals 12 residues. Germline V lookup: CDR1 SGHAT, CDR2 FQNNGV. V dropped 4 bases and J dropped 9 bases, with 10 bases sitting between them. CDR3 coding DNA: TGTGCCAGCAGCTCATCAGGAAGTGAGCAGTTCTTC. It translates to CASSSSGSEQFF.

This clone is a singleton in its sample. The chain joins TRBV4-3 to TRBJ2-2; D may be TRBD2 (7 bases). CDR3 length: 17 residues. Trimming took 0 bases from V and 1 from J, leaving 12 bases between them. Germline V gene sequence: CDR1 LGHNA, CDR2 YSLEER. CDR3 nucleotide sequence: TGCGCCAGCAGCCAAGATATAGGGGGGGGGAACACCGGGGAGCTGTTTTTT. This codes for CASSQDIGGGNTGELFF.

V usage is TRBV6-1 and J usage is TRBJ1-2; tentatively, D is TRBD1 (6 bases). The germline V and J ends were trimmed by 7 bases and 5 bases, with 14 bases remaining between them. The CDR3 loop spans 13 amino acids. Germline V gene data show CDR1 as MNHNS and CDR2 as SASEGT. The CDR3 loop reads CASTLWTAYGYTF. The DNA of the CDR3 is TGTGCCAGCACCCTATGGACAGCTTATGGCTACACCTTC.

The rearrangement uses TRBV7-2 and TRBJ2-1; D possibly corresponds to TRBD2 (7 bases). The CDR3 is 15 residues long. Germline lookup yields CDR1 SGHTA and CDR2 FQGNSA. Trimming pared 8 bases from V and 0 bases from J, leaving 14 bases between. DNA for the CDR3: TGTGCCAGCTCCCGGGCGGGGGCCTCCTACAATGAGCAGTTCTTC. This gives the protein CASSRAGASYNEQFF.

The rearrangement uses TRBV27 and TRBJ1-4, with D tentatively TRBD1 (5 bases). The germline V and J ends were trimmed by 4 bases and 5 bases, with 23 bases remaining between them. This CDR3 has 18 amino acids. The germline gives CDR1 MNHEY, CDR2 SMNVEV (reference sequence). CDR3 sequence: CASSSGLRMVGKNEKLFF. The CDR3, as DNA: TGTGCCAGCAGTTCGGGACTTCGAATGGTGGGGAAAAATGAAAAACTGTTTTTT.

This chain connects TRBV14 to TRBJ2-7, with 8 positions matching TRBD1. CDR3 length: 14 residues. The germline V gene encodes CDR1 SGHDN and CDR2 FVKESK. After removal of 5 bases from V and 1 base from J, the junction contained 4 bases not matched to a gene. CDR3 DNA: TGTGCCAGCAGCATTTGGACAGGGTCCTACGAGCAGTACTTC. This gives the protein CASSIWTGSYEQYF.

The V and J genes are TRBV5-1 and TRBJ1-2, with TRBD1 matching over 9 bases. Germline V lookup: CDR1 SGHRS, CDR2 YFSETQ. The CDR3 spans 13 residues. The ends lost 3 bases at V and 6 bases at J; junction bases unmatched: 3. CDR3 protein: CASSSGQGHGYTF. In DNA, the CDR3 is TGCGCCAGCAGCTCGGGACAGGGCCATGGCTACACCTTC.

This sequence joins TRBV7-9 and TRBJ2-6; tentatively, D is TRBD1 (5 bases). Per the germline V gene, CDR1 is SEHNR and CDR2 is FQNEAQ (reference sequence). V dropped 5 bases and J dropped 3 bases, with 11 bases sitting between them. The CDR3 consists of 15 residues. In DNA form, the CDR3 reads TGTGCCAGCAGCACGCAGGGCTTTGGGGCCAACGTCCTGACTTTC. It translates to CASSTQGFGANVLTF.